The T cell receptor (beta chain) under discussion was sequenced for a study of brain T cells in children with intractable seizures. Assay: immunoSEQ multiplex PCR; the TCRdb copy retains only in-frame clones and omits some. The data contain 300,000 to 400,000 clones, 93% of them seen just once; the ten biggest clones take up roughly 6%. The length of the CDR3 is 17 residues. V was clipped by 0 bases and J by 0 bases; unmatched bases: 4. The germline V gene encodes CDR1 SGDLS and CDR2 YYNGEE. The time point: blood from clinic visit 5 months post-surgery; TSC patient then seizure free. Patients received at least one anti-epileptic drug before surgery.

The rearrangement uses TRBV9 and TRBJ2-2; 8 bases agree with TRBD2. This clonotype originated in a boy younger than two with tuberous sclerosis and intractable seizures. The material was peripheral blood, obtained 4 to 5 months after surgery. The CDR3 DNA reads as TGTGCCAGCAGCGTAGGTGGAGCGGGGGCGAACACCGGGGAGCTGTTTTTT. It yields the protein CASSVGGAGANTGELFF.